The 17 T cell receptor beta chains in this list originate from one sample, sequenced in a study of OX40 agonist ivuxolimab in advanced cancers. Sequenced by immunoSEQ multiplex PCR; TCRdb stores in-frame clones only, minus some. The sample records tens of thousands of clones, around 82% being singletons. Source: CD4+ or CD8+ T cells sorted from blood, taken in a trial of the OX40 agonist ivuxolimab. The source is an adult with an advanced solid tumor such as melanoma, head and neck, liver or kidney cancer.

The gene calls are TRBV6-5 and TRBJ2-7; the D gene is possibly TRBD1 (5 bases). Trimming pared 5 bases from V and 2 bases from J, leaving 16 bases between. This CDR3 is 15 amino acids long. Germline CDR1 and CDR2: MNHEY and SVGAGI. CDR3 in DNA: TGTGCCAGCAGTAAGACAGTTTACCAGCCCTACGAGCAGTACTTC. This encodes CASSKTVYQPYEQYF.

The chain uses TRBV11-2 and TRBJ1-2, with TRBD1 matching 7 bases. The CDR3 runs to 14 residues. With V trimmed by 6 bases and J by 0 bases, 4 bases remained unmatched. CDR1 is SGHAT, CDR2 FQNNGV, per germline. CDR3 DNA: TGTGCCAGCAGGGCAGGGGGAACTAACTATGGCTACACCTTC. Its protein product is CASRAGGTNYGYTF.

The V call is TRBV20-1, the J call TRBJ2-3; possibly TRBD1 or TRBD2 for D (5 bases each). With 5 bases removed from V and 7 bases from J, the gap between germline ends came to 10 bases. The CDR3 spans 11 residues. Germline lookup yields CDR1 DFQATT and CDR2 SNEGSKA (reference sequence). In DNA form, the CDR3 reads TGCAGTGCTGAGGGGTTGAATACGCAGTATTTT. Its protein is CSAEGLNTQYF.

This chain connects TRBV11-2 to TRBJ2-3; TRBD2 agrees at 11 bases. The CDR3 extends over 15 amino acids. CDR1 is SGHAT and CDR2 is FQNNGV in the germline V gene. Trimming removed 5 bases from V and 8 bases from J; junction bases left unmatched: 9. The CDR3 sequence: CASSPTTGLAGTQYF. In DNA, the CDR3 is TGTGCCAGCAGCCCAACCACCGGACTAGCGGGTACGCAGTATTTT.

The rearrangement links TRBV14 to TRBJ2-7; possibly TRBD2 for D (5 bases). Deletions cut 4 bases from V and 3 bases from J, with 13 bases between. This CDR3 contains 14 residues. Per germline, CDR1 SGHDN and CDR2 FVKESK. This CDR3 reads CASSRFSGVYEQYF. In nucleotides, the CDR3 is TGTGCCAGCAGCCGTTTCAGCGGTGTCTACGAGCAGTACTTC.

The V gene is TRBV21-1, the J gene TRBJ1-6; the D call in the table, TRBD1, was not verified against the DNA. TRBV21-1 constitutes a pseudogene. This CDR3 spans 15 amino acids. CDR3 in DNA: TGTGCCAGCAGCAACGGGACAGTCTATAATTCACCCCTCCACTTT. Translated: CASSNGTVYNSPLHF.

This chain uses TRBV10-3 with TRBJ2-2; 7 nucleotides agree with TRBD1. Germline V lookup: CDR1 ENHRY, CDR2 SYGVKD. Unmatched junction bases numbered 13, after V lost 4 bases and J lost 5 bases. The CDR3 covers 17 residues. CDR3 in amino acids: CAISGLTGQRETGELFF. The CDR3 nucleotides read TGTGCCATCAGTGGGTTGACAGGGCAACGGGAAACCGGGGAGCTGTTTTTT.

The chain links TRBV6-6 to TRBJ2-3, with D unclear. The germline gives CDR1 MNHNY, CDR2 SVGAGI (reference sequence). The CDR3 sequence is 11 residues long. The V and J ends lost 4 bases and 4 bases respectively, with 3 bases between them. The CDR3 bases are TGTGCCAGCAGTTGGGCAGATACGCAGTATTTT. As protein: CASSWADTQYF.

This chain joins TRBV15 and TRBJ1-5, with 8 bases identical to TRBD1. The germline V gene encodes CDR1 LNHNV and CDR2 YYDKDF (reference sequence). V lost 5 bases, J lost 4 bases, and 4 bases stayed unmatched. The CDR3 is made up of 14 amino acids. The CDR3 region has the DNA TGTGCCACCAGCTCACGACAGGGGAATCAGCCCCAGCATTTT. Translation gives CATSSRQGNQPQHF.

The J gene is TRBJ2-2, the V gene TRBV5-6, with TRBD1 as a possible D gene (5 bases). The V and J ends lost 2 bases and 4 bases respectively, with 9 bases between them. CDR1 is SGHDT, CDR2 YYEEEE, per germline. CDR3 size: 14 residues. CDR3 in amino acids: CASSLQVGTGELFF. The CDR3 DNA is TGTGCCAGCAGCTTACAGGTCGGCACCGGGGAGCTGTTTTTT. Full variable domain (outside the CDR3, taken from reference TRBV5-6 and TRBJ2-2): DAGVTQSPTHLIKTRGQQVTLRCSPKSGHDTVSWYQQALGQGPQFIFQYYEEEERQRGNFPDRFSGHQFPNYSSELNVNALLLGDSALYLCASSLQVGTGELFFGEGSRLTVL.

The chain carries TRBV29-1 and TRBJ1-1; D perhaps matches TRBD1 (6 bases). Germline V gene lookup returns CDR1 SQVTM and CDR2 ANQGSEA. The CDR3 is 14 residues long. The germline V and J ends were trimmed by 7 bases and 1 base, with 16 bases remaining between them. CDR3 region: CSAARDNANTEAFF. The CDR3 DNA sequence: TGCAGCGCTGCTCGGGACAACGCGAACACTGAAGCTTTCTTT.

The genes are TRBV15 and TRBJ2-2; a possible D gene is TRBD1 (6 bases). The ends were cut back, 4 bases at V and 8 bases at J, with 11 bases in the middle. There are 13 residues in the CDR3. Germline loops: CDR1 LNHNV, CDR2 YYDKDF (reference sequence). CDR3 nucleotides: TGTGCCACCAGCACTCAGGGGTTTGGGGAGCTGTTTTTT. It yields the protein CATSTQGFGELFF.

This chain joins TRBV7-8 and TRBJ2-2, with D perhaps matching TRBD1 (5 bases). The V end was cut by 6 bases, the J end by 4 bases, with 15 bases between. The germline CDR1 and CDR2 sequences are SGHVS and FQNEAQ. The CDR3 runs to 15 residues. The CDR3 bases are TGTGCCAGCAGGGAAGCGAGTAGGGGCACCGGGGAGCTGTTTTTT. It specifies CASREASRGTGELFF.

The rearrangement joins TRBV19 to TRBJ1-4; no reliable D call. V lost 6 bases and J lost 8, with 16 bases in between. The V gene's germline CDR1 is LNHDA and CDR2 SQIVND (reference sequence). The CDR3 runs to 14 residues. CDR3 nucleotides: TGTGCCAGTAGATTGGGCAGTGCGGGGGAAAAACTGTTTTTT. Protein: CASRLGSAGEKLFF.

The rearrangement uses TRBV6-1 and TRBJ1-3; D is uncertain. Trimming removed 4 bases from V and 3 bases from J, with 4 bases in between. The CDR3 runs 12 residues. In germline, CDR1 is MNHNS, CDR2 SASEGT. The CDR3 spells CASSVVGNTIYF. The CDR3 bases are TGTGCCAGCAGTGTTGTTGGAAACACCATATATTTT.

V usage is TRBV29-1 and J usage is TRBJ2-5; D remains ambiguous. The CDR3 runs 14 residues. Deletions cut 4 bases from V and 9 bases from J, with 21 bases between. Germline lookup yields CDR1 SQVTM and CDR2 ANQGSEA. The CDR3 region has the DNA TGCAGCGTTGTTGGGCGGATTACCTCAAGGGCCCAGTACTTC. Residues: CSVVGRITSRAQYF.

This chain connects TRBV5-1 to TRBJ2-1; 8 bases line up with TRBD2. With 3 bases clipped from V and 7 bases from J, the junction kept 15 bases outside the gene matches. This CDR3 is built from 17 residues. Germline loops: CDR1 SGHRS, CDR2 YFSETQ. Here the CDR3 reads CASSSKLPGGRRNEQFF. In nucleotides, the CDR3 is TGCGCCAGCAGCTCGAAATTACCGGGGGGGCGGCGGAATGAGCAGTTCTTC.